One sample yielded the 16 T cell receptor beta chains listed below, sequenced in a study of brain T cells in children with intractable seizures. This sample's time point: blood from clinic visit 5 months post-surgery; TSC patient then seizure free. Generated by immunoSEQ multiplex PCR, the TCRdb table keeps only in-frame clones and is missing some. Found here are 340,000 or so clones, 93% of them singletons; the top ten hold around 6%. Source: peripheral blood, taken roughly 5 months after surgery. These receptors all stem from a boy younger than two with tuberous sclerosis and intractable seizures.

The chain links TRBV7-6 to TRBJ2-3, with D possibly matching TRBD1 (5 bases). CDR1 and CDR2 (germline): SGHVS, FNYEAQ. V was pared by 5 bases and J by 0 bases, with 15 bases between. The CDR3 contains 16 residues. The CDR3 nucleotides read TGTGCCAGCAGCCTCATCGGACATTCTAGCACAGATACGCAGTATTTT. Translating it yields CASSLIGHSSTDTQYF.

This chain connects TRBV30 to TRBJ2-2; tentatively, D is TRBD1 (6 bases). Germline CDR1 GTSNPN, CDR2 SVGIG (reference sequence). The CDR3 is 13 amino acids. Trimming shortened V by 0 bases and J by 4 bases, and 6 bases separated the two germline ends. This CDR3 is CAWSVRGTGELFF. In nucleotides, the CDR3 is TGTGCCTGGAGTGTCAGGGGCACCGGGGAGCTGTTTTTT.

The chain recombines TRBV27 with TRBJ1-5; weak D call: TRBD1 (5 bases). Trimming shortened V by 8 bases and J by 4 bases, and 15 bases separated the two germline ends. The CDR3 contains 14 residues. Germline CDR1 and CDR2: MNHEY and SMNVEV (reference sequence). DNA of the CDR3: TGTGCCAGCGGCCTCTTCGGGGCTAATCAGCCCCAGCATTTT. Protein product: CASGLFGANQPQHF.

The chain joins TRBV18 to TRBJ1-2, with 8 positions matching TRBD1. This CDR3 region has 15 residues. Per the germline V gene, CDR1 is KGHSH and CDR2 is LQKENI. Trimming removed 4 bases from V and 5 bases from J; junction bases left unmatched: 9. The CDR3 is CASSQDRVGEYGYTF. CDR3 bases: TGTGCCAGCTCACAGGACAGGGTGGGCGAATATGGCTACACCTTC.

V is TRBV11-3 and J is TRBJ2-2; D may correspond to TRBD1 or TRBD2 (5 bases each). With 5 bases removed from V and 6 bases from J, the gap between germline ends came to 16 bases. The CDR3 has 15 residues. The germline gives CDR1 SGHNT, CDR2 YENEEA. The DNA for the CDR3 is TGTGCCAGCAGCCGGGGCCTAGCTCTAGCCGGGGAGCTGTTTTTT. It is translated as CASSRGLALAGELFF.

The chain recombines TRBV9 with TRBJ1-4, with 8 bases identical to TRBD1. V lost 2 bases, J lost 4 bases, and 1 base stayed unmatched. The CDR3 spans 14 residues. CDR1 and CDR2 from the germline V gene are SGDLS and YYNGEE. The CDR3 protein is CASSVTGGNEKLFF. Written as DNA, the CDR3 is TGTGCCAGCAGCGTCACAGGGGGTAATGAAAAACTGTTTTTT.

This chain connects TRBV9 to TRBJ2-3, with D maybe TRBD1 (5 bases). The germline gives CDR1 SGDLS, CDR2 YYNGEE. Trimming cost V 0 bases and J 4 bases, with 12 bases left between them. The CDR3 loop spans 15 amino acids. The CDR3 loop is CASSVGIRVADTQYF. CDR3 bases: TGTGCCAGCAGCGTAGGCATCAGGGTTGCAGATACGCAGTATTTT.

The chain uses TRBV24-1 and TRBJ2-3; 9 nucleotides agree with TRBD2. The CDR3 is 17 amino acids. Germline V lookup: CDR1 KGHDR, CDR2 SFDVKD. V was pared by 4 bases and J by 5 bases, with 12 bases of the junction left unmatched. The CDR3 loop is CATSDPGLAGAVDTQYF. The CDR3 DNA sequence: TGTGCCACCAGTGACCCGGGACTAGCAGGGGCTGTAGATACGCAGTATTTT.

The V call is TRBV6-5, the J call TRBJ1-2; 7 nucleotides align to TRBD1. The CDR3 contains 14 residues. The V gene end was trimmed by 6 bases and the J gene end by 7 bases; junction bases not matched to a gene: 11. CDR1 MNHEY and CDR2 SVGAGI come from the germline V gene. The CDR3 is CASRDGGQRGGYTF. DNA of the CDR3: TGTGCCAGCAGGGACGGGGGACAGCGCGGTGGCTACACCTTC.

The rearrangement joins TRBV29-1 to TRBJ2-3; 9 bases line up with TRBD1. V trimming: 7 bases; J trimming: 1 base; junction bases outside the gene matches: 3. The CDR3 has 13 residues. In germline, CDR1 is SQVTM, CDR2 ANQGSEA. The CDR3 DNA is TGCAGCGCACGGACAGGGGGCACAGATACGCAGTATTTT. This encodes CSARTGGTDTQYF.

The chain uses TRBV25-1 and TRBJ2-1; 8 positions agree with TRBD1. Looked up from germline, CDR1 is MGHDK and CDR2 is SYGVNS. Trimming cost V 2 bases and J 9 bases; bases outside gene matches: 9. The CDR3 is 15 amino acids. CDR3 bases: TGTGCCAGCAGTGAACCTGGGACAGGTATCACTGAGCAGTTCTTC. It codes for CASSEPGTGITEQFF.

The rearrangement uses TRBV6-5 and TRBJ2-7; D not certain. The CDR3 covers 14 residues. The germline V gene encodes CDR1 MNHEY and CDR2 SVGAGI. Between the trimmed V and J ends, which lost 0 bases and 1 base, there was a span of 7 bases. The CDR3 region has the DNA TGTGCCAGCAGTTACTCGGCAGAGTCCTACGAGCAGTACTTC. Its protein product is CASSYSAESYEQYF.

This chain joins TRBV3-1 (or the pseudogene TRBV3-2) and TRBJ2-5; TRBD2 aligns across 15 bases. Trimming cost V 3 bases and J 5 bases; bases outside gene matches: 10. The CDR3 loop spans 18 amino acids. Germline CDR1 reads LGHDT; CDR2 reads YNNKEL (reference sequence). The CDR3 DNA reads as TGTGCCAGCAGCCAGCCCTCGGGACTAGCGGGGGGAAAGGAGACCCAGTACTTC. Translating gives CASSQPSGLAGGKETQYF.

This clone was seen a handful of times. The CDR3 loop reads CASSSDRVGYTF. CDR3 nucleotide sequence: TGTGCCAGCTCATCCGACAGAGTTGGCTACACCTTC. V and J are TRBV18 and TRBJ1-2; maybe TRBD1 (5 bases). The CDR3 has 12 amino acids. V was trimmed by 5 bases and J by 7 bases, leaving 11 bases between them. The germline CDR1 and CDR2 sequences are KGHSH and LQKENI.

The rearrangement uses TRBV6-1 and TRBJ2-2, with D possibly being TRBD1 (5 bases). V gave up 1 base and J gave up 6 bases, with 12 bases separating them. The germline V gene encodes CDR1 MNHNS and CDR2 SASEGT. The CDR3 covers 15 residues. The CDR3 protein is CASSEGSGWAGELFF. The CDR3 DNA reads TGTGCCAGCAGTGAAGGATCAGGGTGGGCCGGGGAGCTGTTTTTT.

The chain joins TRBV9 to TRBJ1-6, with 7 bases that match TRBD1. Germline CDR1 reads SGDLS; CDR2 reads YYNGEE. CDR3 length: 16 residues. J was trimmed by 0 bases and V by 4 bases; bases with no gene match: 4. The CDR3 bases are TGTGCCAGCAGCCCAGGGGGAAGCTCCTATAATTCACCCCTCCACTTT. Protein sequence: CASSPGGSSYNSPLHF. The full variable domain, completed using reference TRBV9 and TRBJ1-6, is DSGVTQTPKHLITATGQRVTLRCSPRSGDLSVYWYQQSLDQGLQFLIQYYNGEERAKGNILERFSAQQFPDLHSELNLSSLELGDSALYFCASSPGGSSYNSPLHFGNGTRLTVT.